The rows below give T cell receptor beta chains drawn from one sample of a study of CD8+ T cells in alopecia areata. Clones were read by immunoSEQ multiplex PCR, and TCRdb kept only the in-frame ones, dropping some. There are 100,000 to 150,000 clones in the sample; less than 50% occur only once, and 8% to 11% lies in the top ten. The sequencing sample was made of NKG2D-low CD8+ T cells sorted from blood. These receptors were taken from a human donor with alopecia areata. Each CDR3 is given with its conserved first and last residue. The D gene is left open where the match is weak. Clone size is not always given. Where it is, it says once, few, many or a class for expanded clones.

J	size	D	V	DNA	CDR3
TRBJ2-3	few	TRBD2	TRBV28	TGTGCCAGCAGTGGCTCCGCGGGAGGGTATACGCAGTATTTT	CASSGSAGGYTQYF
TRBJ1-2	.	.	TRBV29-1	TGCAGCTACTGGGAGGGAGTGGGCTATGGCTACACCTTC	CSYWEGVGYGYTF
TRBJ2-3	few	TRBD2	TRBV29-1	TGCAGCGTCCTAGCGGGGGAGGTTACAGATACGCAGTATTTT	CSVLAGEVTDTQYF
TRBJ2-1	many	TRBD2	TRBV7-9	TGTGCCAGCAGCCCACTACTAGCGGGGGGGCCCGATGAGCAGTTCTTC	CASSPLLAGGPDEQFF
TRBJ2-7	.	TRBD1	TRBV30	TGTGCCTGGGAGACAGGGAGCTCCTACGAGCAGTACTTC	CAWETGSSYEQYF
TRBJ1-2	.	.	TRBV27	TGTGCCAGCTCAGGAGGCAATGGCTACACCTTC	CASSGGNGYTF
TRBJ2-1	few	.	TRBV11-2	TGTGCCAGCAGCTTAGGGGTTGAGCAGTTCTTC	CASSLGVEQFF
TRBJ1-4	.	TRBD1	TRBV2	TGTGCCAGCAGTCCCCCGGGACAGGCTAATGAAAAACTGTTTTTT	CASSPPGQANEKLFF
TRBJ2-1	few	TRBD2	TRBV29-1	TGCAGCGTTGAACTAGCGGGGGGGAACAATGAGCAGTTCTTC	CSVELAGGNNEQFF
TRBJ2-7	few	.	TRBV29-1	TGCAGCGTTGAGCTTAAAGCCCCCTGGTCCCCAGGGGCGGTCTACGAGCAGTACTTC	CSVELKAPWSPGAVYEQYF
TRBJ2-7	.	TRBD1	TRBV29-1	TGCAGCGTTGTGGCAGGGGGCTGGGAGCAGTACTTC	CSVVAGGWEQYF
TRBJ2-2	.	.	TRBV4-3	TGCGCCAGCAGCCCTCCGGGGCGGGGCGTATCGAACACCGGGGAGCTGTTTTTT	CASSPPGRGVSNTGELFF
TRBJ1-2	few	TRBD1	TRBV10-3	TGTGCCATCCCCGAGACAGGGGATTATGGCTACACCTTC	CAIPETGDYGYTF
TRBJ1-2	.	.	TRBV25-1	TGTGCCAGCAGTGAATTCACTGCCAACTATGGCTACACCTTC	CASSEFTANYGYTF
TRBJ2-4	.	.	TRBV6-5	TGTGCCAGCCACTCGGGTGAAAACATTCAGTACTTC	CASHSGENIQYF
TRBJ2-7	.	.	TRBV29-1	TGCAGCGTTGACTTGAGGGGGGCTACGGGCTACGAGCAGTACTTC	CSVDLRGATGYEQYF
TRBJ2-7	few	TRBD2	TRBV6-6	TGTGCCAGCAGTATTCCGGGGGGCTACGAGCAGTACTTC	CASSIPGGYEQYF
TRBJ2-2	once	.	TRBV29-1	TGCAGCGTTGTGGACGAAAACACCGGGGAGCTGTTTTTT	CSVVDENTGELFF
TRBJ2-1	.	TRBD2	TRBV4-1	TGCGCCAGCAGTCGTTTGCTAGCGGGTGCTGATGAGCAGTTCTTC	CASSRLLAGADEQFF
TRBJ2-2	few	.	TRBV29-1	TGCAGCGTTACCACAGGGGAGGGAACCGGGGAGCTGTTTTTT	CSVTTGEGTGELFF
TRBJ2-1	.	TRBD1	TRBV29-1	TGCAGCGGCATACCGGGACAGGACTACAATGAGCAGTTCTTC	CSGIPGQDYNEQFF
TRBJ2-1	.	.	TRBV30	TGTGCCTGGGGTAGCGAGTACAATGAGCAGTTCTTC	CAWGSEYNEQFF
TRBJ2-7	.	.	TRBV5-4	TGTGCCAGCAGCTTGGGCAGGGATAAGTACTTC	CASSLGRDKYF
TRBJ1-2	few	.	TRBV29-1	TGCAGCGTTGAGGAAGGCTACACCTTC	CSVEEGYTF
TRBJ2-5	.	TRBD2	TRBV29-1	TGCAGCGTTGATATCCAGCGGGGACGAAAAGAGACCCAGTACTTC	CSVDIQRGRKETQYF
TRBJ2-3	.	TRBD2	TRBV27	TGTGCCAGCAGTCCCACCAGGACTAGCGGGTACCCAGATACGCAGTATTTT	CASSPTRTSGYPDTQYF
TRBJ1-1	few	.	TRBV12-2	TGTGCAAGTCGCTTGAAACAGGGGTCTGAAGCTTTCTTT	CASRLKQGSEAFF
TRBJ2-7	.	.	TRBV5-1	TGCGCCAGCAGCTTGGGCCTCCACGAGCAGTACTTC	CASSLGLHEQYF
TRBJ2-7	.	.	TRBV5-1	TGCGCCAGCAGCGCCGACCTACGAGACGAGCAGTACTTC	CASSADLRDEQYF
TRBJ2-1	.	.	TRBV29-1	TGCAGCGTTGAAGATCTAGACAGCAATGAGCAGTTCTTC	CSVEDLDSNEQFF
TRBJ2-7	few	.	TRBV29-1	TGCAGCGTTGAAAGGGGACAAAATGAGCAGTACTTC	CSVERGQNEQYF
TRBJ2-3	.	.	TRBV28	TGTGCCAGCAGTTTATTAGCCAGGAGCACAGATACGCAGTATTTT	CASSLLARSTDTQYF
TRBJ2-7	.	TRBD1	TRBV7-2	TGTGCCAGCAGCGAACCGGGACAGACGACCTACGAGCAGTACTTC	CASSEPGQTTYEQYF
TRBJ2-1	.	TRBD1	TRBV30	TGTGCCTGGACATTGGGACAGCCTGAGCAGTTCTTC	CAWTLGQPEQFF
TRBJ2-1	.	.	TRBV5-1	TGCGCCAGCAGCTTGGAGTATGCCGGCAATGAGCAGTTCTTC	CASSLEYAGNEQFF
TRBJ2-1	.	.	TRBV2	TGTGCCAGCGCGGGTAACCCCAATGAGCAGTTCTTC	CASAGNPNEQFF
TRBJ2-2	few	.	TRBV29-1	TGCAGCGTTGTTGAGGGGTCCGCCGGGGAGCTGTTTTTT	CSVVEGSAGELFF
TRBJ2-2	.	TRBD2	TRBV29-1	TGCAGCGTCCCGGGGGGCGGGGAGCTGTTTTTT	CSVPGGGELFF
TRBJ2-7	few	.	TRBV7-9	TGTGCCAGCAGCTTAGGGGAATCCACCTACGAGCAGTACTTC	CASSLGESTYEQYF
TRBJ2-1	.	.	TRBV4-1	TGCGCCAGCAGCCAAGAATTGGTCGGAGATGAGCAGTTCTTC	CASSQELVGDEQFF
TRBJ1-5	few	TRBD1	TRBV12-5	TGTGCTAGTGCAGGGGGGCCAGGGAATCAGCCCCAGCATTTT	CASAGGPGNQPQHF
TRBJ2-3	.	TRBD1	TRBV29-1	TGCAGCGTTTGGACAGGGGGCGAGACAGATACGCAGTATTTT	CSVWTGGETDTQYF
TRBJ2-7	few	TRBD1	TRBV29-1	TGCAGCGTACTTTCGACAGGGGCGATCTACGAGCAGTACTTC	CSVLSTGAIYEQYF
TRBJ2-7	few	TRBD1	TRBV29-1	TGCAGCGTTGAGGCGGACAGGACCTACGAGCAGTACTTC	CSVEADRTYEQYF
TRBJ2-1	.	TRBD2	TRBV27	TGTGCCACCACGACTAGCGGGAGACTTAATGAGCAGTTCTTC	CATTTSGRLNEQFF
TRBJ2-1	.	.	TRBV27	TGTGCCAGCACCTTGAGCCCTGGGAATGAGCAGTTCTTC	CASTLSPGNEQFF
TRBJ2-5	.	TRBD2	TRBV2	TGTGCCAGCAGTCTTAGCGGGAGTCCCGGGGAGACCCAGTACTTC	CASSLSGSPGETQYF
TRBJ2-7	.	.	TRBV29-1	TGCAGCGTTGCCTCCTACGAGCAGTACTTC	CSVASYEQYF
TRBJ2-7	.	TRBD1	TRBV5-6	TGTGCCAGCAGCTTGGGACAGGGGTCCTACGAGCAGTACTTC	CASSLGQGSYEQYF
TRBJ1-1	.	.	TRBV5-1	TGCGCCAGCAGCTTCCGGGGGCCGAACACTGAAGCTTTCTTT	CASSFRGPNTEAFF
TRBJ2-1	.	TRBD2	TRBV29-1	TGCAGCGTTGATCTCGGGACTAGATTTATGAATGAGCAGTTCTTC	CSVDLGTRFMNEQFF
TRBJ1-3	few	.	TRBV29-1	TGCAGCGTCCTGATCTGGACCATCTCTGGAAACACCATATATTTT	CSVLIWTISGNTIYF
TRBJ2-3	few	.	TRBV18	TGTGCCAGCTCACATCCGGCAAAGACAGATACGCAGTATTTT	CASSHPAKTDTQYF
TRBJ2-7	.	.	TRBV5-6	TGTGCCAGCAGCTTGGCCCTCGTGCAATACGAGCAGTACTTC	CASSLALVQYEQYF
TRBJ1-1	.	.	TRBV29-1	TGCAGCGTTGAGGCCGGCGTCGGCGCTTTCTTT	CSVEAGVGAFF